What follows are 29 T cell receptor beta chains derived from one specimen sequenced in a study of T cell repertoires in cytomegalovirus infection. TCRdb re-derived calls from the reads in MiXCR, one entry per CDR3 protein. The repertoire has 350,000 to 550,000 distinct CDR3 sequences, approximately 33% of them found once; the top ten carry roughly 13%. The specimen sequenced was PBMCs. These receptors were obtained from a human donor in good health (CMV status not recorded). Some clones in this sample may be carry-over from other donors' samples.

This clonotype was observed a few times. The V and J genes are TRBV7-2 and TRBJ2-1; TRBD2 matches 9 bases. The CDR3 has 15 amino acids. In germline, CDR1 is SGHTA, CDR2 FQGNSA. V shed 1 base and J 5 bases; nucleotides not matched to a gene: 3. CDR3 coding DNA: TGTGCCAGCAGCTTAGTGGCGGGGGGGGACAATGAGCAGTTCTTC. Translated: CASSLVAGGDNEQFF.

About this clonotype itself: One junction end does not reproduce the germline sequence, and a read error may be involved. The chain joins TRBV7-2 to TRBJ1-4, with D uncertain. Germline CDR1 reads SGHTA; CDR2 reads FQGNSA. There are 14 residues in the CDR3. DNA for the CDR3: TGTGCCAGCTGCTTAGGAGGGTTGGGGGAAAAACTGTTTTTT. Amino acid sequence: CASCLGGLGEKLFF.

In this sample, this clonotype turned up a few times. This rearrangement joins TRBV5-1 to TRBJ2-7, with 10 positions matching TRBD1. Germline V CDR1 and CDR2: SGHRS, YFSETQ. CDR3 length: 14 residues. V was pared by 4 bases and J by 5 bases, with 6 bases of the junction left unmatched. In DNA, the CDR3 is TGCGCCAGCAGCGTGCTAGGGACAGGGGACGAGCAGTACTTC. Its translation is CASSVLGTGDEQYF.

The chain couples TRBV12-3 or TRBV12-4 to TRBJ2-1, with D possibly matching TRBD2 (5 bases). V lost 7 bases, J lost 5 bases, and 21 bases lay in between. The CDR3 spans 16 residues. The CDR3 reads CASTSPRSGYNNEQFF. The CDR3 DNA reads TGTGCCAGCACCTCTCCCAGGTCGGGGTACAACAATGAGCAGTTCTTC.

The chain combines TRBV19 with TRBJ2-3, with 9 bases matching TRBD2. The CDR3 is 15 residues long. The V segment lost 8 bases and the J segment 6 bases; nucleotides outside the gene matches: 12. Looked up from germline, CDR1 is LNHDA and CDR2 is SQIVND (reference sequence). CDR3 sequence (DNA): TGTGCCAGTTGCAACAGGGGACTAGCAGTGGATACGCAGTATTTT. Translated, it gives CASCNRGLAVDTQYF.

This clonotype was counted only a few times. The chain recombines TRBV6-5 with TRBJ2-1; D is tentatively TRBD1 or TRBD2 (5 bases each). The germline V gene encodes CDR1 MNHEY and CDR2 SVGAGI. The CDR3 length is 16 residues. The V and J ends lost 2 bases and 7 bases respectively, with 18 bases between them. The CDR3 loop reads CASSYGPGTRGNEQFF. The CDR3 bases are TGTGCCAGCAGTTACGGTCCCGGGACGAGAGGGAATGAGCAGTTCTTC.

The chain's CDR3 is CASSPGQPNYGYTF. Written as DNA, the CDR3 is TGTGCCAGCTCACCGGGACAACCGAACTATGGCTACACCTTC. This rearrangement joins TRBV18 to TRBJ1-2; TRBD1 is a possible D gene (6 bases). The CDR3 totals 14 residues. CDR1 is KGHSH, CDR2 LQKENI, per germline. Trimming pared 3 bases from V and 2 bases from J, leaving 10 bases between.

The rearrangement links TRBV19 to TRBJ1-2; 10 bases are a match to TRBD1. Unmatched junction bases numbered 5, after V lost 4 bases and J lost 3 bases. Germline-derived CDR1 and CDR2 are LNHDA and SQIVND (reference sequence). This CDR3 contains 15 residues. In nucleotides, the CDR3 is TGTGCCAGTAGTAGGAGGGACAGGGGAGACTATGGCTACACCTTC. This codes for CASSRRDRGDYGYTF. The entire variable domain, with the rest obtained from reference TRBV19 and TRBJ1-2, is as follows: DGGITQSPKYLFRKEGQNVTLSCEQNLNHDAMYWYRQDPGQGLRLIYYSQIVNDFQKGDIAEGYSVSREKKESFPLTVTSAQKNPTAFYLCASSRRDRGDYGYTFGSGTRLTVV.

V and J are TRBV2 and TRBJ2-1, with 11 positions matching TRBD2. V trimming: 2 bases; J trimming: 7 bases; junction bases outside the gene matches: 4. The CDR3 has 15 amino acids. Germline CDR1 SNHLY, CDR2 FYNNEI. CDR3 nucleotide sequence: TGTGCCAGCAGTGAAAGGCTAGCGGGGGGAAATGAGCAGTTCTTC. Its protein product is CASSERLAGGNEQFF.

CDR3 protein: CASSLGTFYEQYF. The CDR3 nucleotides read TGTGCCAGCAGTTTAGGGACCTTCTACGAGCAGTACTTC. V and J are TRBV28 and TRBJ2-7; D is possibly TRBD1 or TRBD2 (5 bases each). Germline V lookup: CDR1 MDHEN, CDR2 SYDVKM. The CDR3 has 13 residues. Trimming removed 2 bases at V and 3 bases at J, with 8 bases between.

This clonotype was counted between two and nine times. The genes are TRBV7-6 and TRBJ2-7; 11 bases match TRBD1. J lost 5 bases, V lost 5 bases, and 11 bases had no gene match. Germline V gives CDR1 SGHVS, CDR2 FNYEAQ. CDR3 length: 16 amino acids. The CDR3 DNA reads TGTGCCAGCAGCCCCTCCCGGACAGGGGGCTGGGACGAGCAGTACTTC. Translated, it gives CASSPSRTGGWDEQYF.

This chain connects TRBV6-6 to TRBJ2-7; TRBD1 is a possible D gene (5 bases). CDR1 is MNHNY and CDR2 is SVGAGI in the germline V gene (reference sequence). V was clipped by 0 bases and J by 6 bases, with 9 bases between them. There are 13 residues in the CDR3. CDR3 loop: CASSYSGPLEQYF. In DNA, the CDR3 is TGTGCCAGCAGTTACTCGGGGCCACTCGAGCAGTACTTC.

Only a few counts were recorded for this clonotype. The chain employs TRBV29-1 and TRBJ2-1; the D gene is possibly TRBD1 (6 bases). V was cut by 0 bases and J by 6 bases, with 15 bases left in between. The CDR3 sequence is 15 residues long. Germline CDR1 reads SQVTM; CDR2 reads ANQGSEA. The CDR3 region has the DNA TGCAGCGTTGAAGACTCCAGGGGTAGTGGCAATGAGCAGTTCTTC. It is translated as CSVEDSRGSGNEQFF.

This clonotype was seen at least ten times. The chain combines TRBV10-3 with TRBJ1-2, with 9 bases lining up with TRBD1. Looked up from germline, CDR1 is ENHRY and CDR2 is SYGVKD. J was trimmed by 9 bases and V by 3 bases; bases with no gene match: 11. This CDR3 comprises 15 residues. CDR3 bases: TGTGCCATCAGTGACCCCGGACAGGGGAGCGGTAGCTACACCTTC. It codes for CAISDPGQGSGSYTF.

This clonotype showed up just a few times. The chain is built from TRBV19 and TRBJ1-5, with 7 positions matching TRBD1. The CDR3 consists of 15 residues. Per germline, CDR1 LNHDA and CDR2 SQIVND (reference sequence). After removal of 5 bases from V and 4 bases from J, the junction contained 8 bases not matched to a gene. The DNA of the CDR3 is TGTGCCAGTAGTGACAGACAGGGTCCGAATCAGCCCCAGCATTTT. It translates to CASSDRQGPNQPQHF.

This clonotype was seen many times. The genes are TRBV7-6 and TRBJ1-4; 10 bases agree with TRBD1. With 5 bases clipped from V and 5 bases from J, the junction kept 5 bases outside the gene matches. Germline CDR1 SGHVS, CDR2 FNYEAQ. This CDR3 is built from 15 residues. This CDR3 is CASSIPGQGNEKLFF. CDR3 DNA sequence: TGTGCCAGCAGCATCCCGGGACAGGGGAATGAAAAACTGTTTTTT.

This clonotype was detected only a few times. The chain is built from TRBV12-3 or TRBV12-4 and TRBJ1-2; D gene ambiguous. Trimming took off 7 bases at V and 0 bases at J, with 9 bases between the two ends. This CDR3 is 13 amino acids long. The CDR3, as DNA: TGTGCCAGCAAGGGTCCTACTAACTATGGCTACACCTTC. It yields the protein CASKGPTNYGYTF.

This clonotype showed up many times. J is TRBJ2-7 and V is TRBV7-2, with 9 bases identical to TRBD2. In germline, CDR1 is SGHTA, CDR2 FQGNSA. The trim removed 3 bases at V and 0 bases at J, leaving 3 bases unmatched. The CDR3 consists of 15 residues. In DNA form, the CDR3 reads TGTGCCAGCAGCTTGCTAGCGGGGAGCTCCTACGAGCAGTACTTC. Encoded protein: CASSLLAGSSYEQYF.

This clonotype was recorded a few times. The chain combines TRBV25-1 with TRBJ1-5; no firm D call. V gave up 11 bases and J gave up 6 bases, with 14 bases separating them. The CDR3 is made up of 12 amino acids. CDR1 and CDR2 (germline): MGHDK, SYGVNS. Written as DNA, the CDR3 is TGTGCCTCTTCAGGATCCGGTCAGCCCCAGCATTTT. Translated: CASSGSGQPQHF.

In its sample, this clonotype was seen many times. Written as DNA, the CDR3 is TGTGCCAGCAGTCGAACAGGCAGGGCGAGGTACAATGAGCAGTTCTTC. Residues: CASSRTGRARYNEQFF. This chain connects TRBV7-6 to TRBJ2-1; D perhaps matches TRBD1 (5 bases). From germline, CDR1 is SGHVS and CDR2 FNYEAQ. Trimming removed 6 bases from V and 4 bases from J, with 19 bases in between. The CDR3 totals 16 residues. The variable domain in full, with the rest retrieved from reference TRBV7-6 and TRBJ2-1, is GAGVSQSPRYKVTKRGQDVALRCDPISGHVSLYWYRQALGQGPEFLTYFNYEAQQDKSGLPNDRFSAERPEGSISTLTIQRTEQRDSAMYRCASSRTGRARYNEQFFGPGTRLTVL.

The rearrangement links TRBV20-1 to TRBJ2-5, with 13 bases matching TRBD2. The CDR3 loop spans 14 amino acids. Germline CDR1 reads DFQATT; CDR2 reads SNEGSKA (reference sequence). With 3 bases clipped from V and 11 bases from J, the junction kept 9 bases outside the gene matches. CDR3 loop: CSASETSGGARQYF. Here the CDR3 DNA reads TGCAGTGCTAGCGAAACTAGCGGGGGGGCCCGTCAGTACTTC.

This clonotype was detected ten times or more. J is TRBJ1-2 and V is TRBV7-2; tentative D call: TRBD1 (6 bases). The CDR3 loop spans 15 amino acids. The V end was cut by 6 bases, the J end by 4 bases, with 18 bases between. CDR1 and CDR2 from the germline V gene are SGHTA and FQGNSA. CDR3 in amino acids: CASRDTGGRLYGYTF. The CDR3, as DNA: TGTGCCAGCAGGGACACCGGGGGGCGACTCTATGGCTACACCTTC. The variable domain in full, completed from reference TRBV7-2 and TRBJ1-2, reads GAGVSQSPSNKVTEKGKDVELRCDPISGHTALYWYRQSLGQGLEFLIYFQGNSAPDKSGLPSDRFSAERTGGSVSTLTIQRTQQEDSAVYLCASRDTGGRLYGYTFGSGTRLTVV.

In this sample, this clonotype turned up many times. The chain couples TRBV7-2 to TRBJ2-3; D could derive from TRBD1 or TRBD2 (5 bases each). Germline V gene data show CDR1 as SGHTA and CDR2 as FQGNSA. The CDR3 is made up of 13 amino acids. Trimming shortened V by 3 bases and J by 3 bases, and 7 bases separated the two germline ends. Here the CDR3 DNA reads TGTGCCAGCAGCTTCGAGGGGACAGATACGCAGTATTTT. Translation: CASSFEGTDTQYF.

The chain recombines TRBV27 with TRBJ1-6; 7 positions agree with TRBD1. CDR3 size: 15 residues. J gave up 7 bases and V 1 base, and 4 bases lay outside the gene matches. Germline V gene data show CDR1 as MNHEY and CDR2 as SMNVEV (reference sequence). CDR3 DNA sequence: TGTGCCAGCAGTTTATTGGCAGGGGGAAATTCACCCCTCCACTTT. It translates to CASSLLAGGNSPLHF.

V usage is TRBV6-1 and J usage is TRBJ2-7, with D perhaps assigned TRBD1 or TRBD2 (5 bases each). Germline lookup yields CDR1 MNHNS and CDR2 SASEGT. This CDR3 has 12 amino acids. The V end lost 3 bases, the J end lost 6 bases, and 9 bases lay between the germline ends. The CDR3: CASSDGGSEQYF. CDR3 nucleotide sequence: TGTGCCAGCAGTGATGGGGGTTCCGAGCAGTACTTC.

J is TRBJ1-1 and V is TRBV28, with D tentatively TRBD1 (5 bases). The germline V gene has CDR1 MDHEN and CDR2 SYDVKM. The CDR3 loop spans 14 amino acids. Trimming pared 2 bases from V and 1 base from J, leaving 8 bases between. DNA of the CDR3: TGTGCCAGCAGTTTACGGACAACGAACACTGAAGCTTTCTTT. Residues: CASSLRTTNTEAFF. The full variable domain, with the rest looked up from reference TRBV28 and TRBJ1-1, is DVKVTQSSRYLVKRTGEKVFLECVQDMDHENMFWYRQDPGLGLRLIYFSYDVKMKEKGDIPEGYSVSREKKERFSLILESASTNQTSMYLCASSLRTTNTEAFFGQGTRLTVV.

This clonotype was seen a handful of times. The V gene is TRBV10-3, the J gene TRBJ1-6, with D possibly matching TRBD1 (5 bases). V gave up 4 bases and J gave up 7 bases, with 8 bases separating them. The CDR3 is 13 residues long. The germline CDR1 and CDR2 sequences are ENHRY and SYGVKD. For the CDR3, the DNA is TGTGCCATCAGTGTCGGACAAAATTCACCCCTCCACTTT. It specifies CAISVGQNSPLHF.

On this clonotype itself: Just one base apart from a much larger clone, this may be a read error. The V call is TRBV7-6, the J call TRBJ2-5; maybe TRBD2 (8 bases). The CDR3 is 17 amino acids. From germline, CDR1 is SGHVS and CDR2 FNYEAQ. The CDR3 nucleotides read TGTGCCAGCAGCCAGGGGGGTCCAGCGGGGGAGCAAGATACCCAGTACTTC. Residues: CASSQGGPAGEQDTQYF.

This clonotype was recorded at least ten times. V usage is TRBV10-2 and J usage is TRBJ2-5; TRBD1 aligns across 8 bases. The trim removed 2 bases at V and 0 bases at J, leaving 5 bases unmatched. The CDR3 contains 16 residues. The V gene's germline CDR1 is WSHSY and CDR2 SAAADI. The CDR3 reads CASSEPDRGDQETQYF. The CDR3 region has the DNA TGCGCCAGCAGTGAGCCCGACAGGGGAGACCAAGAGACCCAGTACTTC.